Listed here are 26 T cell receptor beta chains from one sample, sequenced in a study of shared clonotypes between healthy human individuals. Selected positively for CCR7 and CD45RO-negative, naive CD8 cells excluded terminally differentiated effector memory CD45RA+ cells. Sequencing used immunoSEQ multiplex PCR; TCRdb keeps in-frame clones, though not all of them. The table lists some 2.1 million clones, roughly 95% of them singletons, with more than 0.95% in the top ten. Material for sequencing was naive CD8+ T cells sorted from blood. All receptors come from a man aged 18 to 29 in good health.

Notes on this clone: Germline is not matched at one junction end, which may reflect a read error. This rearrangement joins TRBV7-7 to TRBJ2-2; 9 bases agree with TRBD2. The CDR3 contains 15 residues. CDR1 is SSHAT, CDR2 FNYEAQ, per germline (reference sequence). Here the CDR3 DNA reads TGTGCTAGCAGCCAGACTAGCGGGAACACCGGGGAGCTGTTTTTT. Its translation is CASSQTSGNTGELFF.

The chain combines TRBV28 with TRBJ2-5; the D is unclear. Between the trimmed V and J ends, which lost 2 bases and 4 bases, there was a span of 11 bases. The CDR3 is 14 residues long. Germline CDR1 reads MDHEN; CDR2 reads SYDVKM. This CDR3 is CASSLLVGGETQYF. CDR3 DNA sequence: TGTGCCAGCAGTTTACTAGTCGGTGGAGAGACCCAGTACTTC. Full variable domain (missing parts from reference TRBV28 and TRBJ2-5): DVKVTQSSRYLVKRTGEKVFLECVQDMDHENMFWYRQDPGLGLRLIYFSYDVKMKEKGDIPEGYSVSREKKERFSLILESASTNQTSMYLCASSLLVGGETQYFGPGTRLLVL.

The V call is TRBV10-1, the J call TRBJ2-1, with 13 bases lining up with TRBD2. The CDR3 sequence is 15 residues long. Germline V lookup: CDR1 WNHNN, CDR2 SYGVQD (reference sequence). After removal of 4 bases from V and 7 bases from J, the junction contained 4 bases not matched to a gene. The CDR3 here is CASSGTSGRVNEQFF. CDR3 coding DNA: TGCGCCAGCAGTGGAACTAGCGGGAGGGTGAATGAGCAGTTCTTC.

This chain links TRBV4-3 with TRBJ2-7; TRBD1 matches at 9 bases. With V trimmed by 1 base and J by 3 bases, 10 bases remained unmatched. Germline V gene sequence: CDR1 LGHNA, CDR2 YSLEER. The CDR3 spans 17 residues. This chain's CDR3 is CASSQGYRGPIIYEQYF. The DNA of the CDR3 is TGCGCCAGCAGCCAAGGATACAGGGGGCCCATAATCTACGAGCAGTACTTC.

The chain recombines TRBV5-6 with TRBJ2-1; the match to TRBD2 covers 9 bases. V was pared by 2 bases and J by 5 bases, with 5 bases of the junction left unmatched. Germline loops: CDR1 SGHDT, CDR2 YYEEEE. The CDR3 has 15 amino acids. The CDR3 region has the DNA TGTGCCAGCAGCTTCCAGACTAGCGGCAACAATGAGCAGTTCTTC. It specifies CASSFQTSGNNEQFF.

This chain uses TRBV2 with TRBJ2-2; 7 bases are shared with TRBD2. Germline CDR1 and CDR2: SNHLY and FYNNEI. The CDR3 sequence is 15 residues long. J gave up 6 bases and V 8 bases, and 12 bases lay outside the gene matches. DNA of the CDR3: TGTGCCAGCTCAGCCCCCAGCGGGGTCTCCGGGGAGCTGTTTTTT. It specifies CASSAPSGVSGELFF.

The rearrangement uses TRBV5-1 and TRBJ1-1; D not resolved. CDR1 is SGHRS and CDR2 is YFSETQ in the germline V gene. This CDR3 is built from 14 residues. V gave up 3 bases and J gave up 1 base, with 10 bases separating them. CDR3 region: CASSSDWGNTEAFF. CDR3 in DNA: TGCGCCAGCAGCTCGGATTGGGGGAACACTGAAGCTTTCTTT.

This chain joins TRBV11-2 and TRBJ2-7, with 8 bases lining up with TRBD2. V gave up 0 bases and J gave up 4 bases; unmatched junction bases: 8. CDR1 is SGHAT, CDR2 FQNNGV, per germline. CDR3 length: 16 amino acids. DNA of the CDR3: TGTGCCAGCAGCTTAGATTGGCGGGGGGCGATATACGAGCAGTACTTC. Translating gives CASSLDWRGAIYEQYF.

The chain joins TRBV9 to TRBJ2-1; 7 positions agree with TRBD2. Germline V gene sequence: CDR1 SGDLS, CDR2 YYNGEE. V lost 5 bases and J lost 7; bases outside the gene matches: 6. This CDR3 region has 13 residues. As DNA, the CDR3 is TGTGCCAGCAGACGTGGGGGGGAAAATGAGCAGTTCTTC. The encoded protein is CASRRGGENEQFF.

The J gene is TRBJ1-2, the V gene TRBV6-5; 7 nucleotides match TRBD1. Germline values: CDR1 MNHEY, CDR2 SVGAGI. This CDR3 spans 13 amino acids. Unmatched junction bases numbered 11, after V lost 2 bases and J lost 14 bases. The CDR3 loop reads CASSYPDRALVTF. The CDR3 coding sequence is TGTGCCAGCAGTTACCCCGACAGGGCCTTAGTGACCTTC.

CDR3 loop: CASSQDGGGPYNEQFF. The CDR3 nucleotides are TGTGCCAGCAGTCAGGACGGGGGTGGACCCTACAATGAGCAGTTCTTC. This sequence joins TRBV2 and TRBJ2-1, with a weak D call TRBD2 (6 bases). CDR1 and CDR2 (germline): SNHLY, FYNNEI. CDR3 length: 16 amino acids. The V gene lost 5 bases and the J gene lost 2 bases, with 16 bases spanning the gap.

Details on this clone: Other DNA sequences in this sample translate to the same CDR3. This sequence joins TRBV5-1 and TRBJ1-1; weak D call: TRBD1 (6 bases). V lost 0 bases, J lost 1 base, and 10 bases lay in between. Germline values: CDR1 SGHRS, CDR2 YFSETQ. The CDR3 is made up of 15 amino acids. The CDR3 reads CASSLGTGWNTEAFF. The CDR3 DNA is TGCGCCAGCAGCTTGGGTACAGGGTGGAACACTGAAGCTTTCTTT. The variable domain in full, completed from reference TRBV5-1 and TRBJ1-1, reads KAGVTQTPRYLIKTRGQQVTLSCSPISGHRSVSWYQQTPGQGLQFLFEYFSETQRNKGNFPGRFSGRQFSNSRSEMNVSTLELGDSALYLCASSLGTGWNTEAFFGQGTRLTVV.

The table lists this clone with a count of one. This rearrangement joins TRBV15 to TRBJ2-1; 8 bases map to TRBD2. This CDR3 is 15 amino acids long. Germline-derived CDR1 and CDR2 are LNHNV and YYDKDF (reference sequence). With V trimmed by 1 base and J by 8 bases, 7 bases remained unmatched. The CDR3 bases are TGTGCCACCAGCAGAGGGACTAGCCCTCTCGATGAGCAGTTCTTC. This gives the protein CATSRGTSPLDEQFF.

The chain links TRBV19 to TRBJ2-7; possible D gene TRBD2, 7 bases. The germline CDR1 and CDR2 sequences are LNHDA and SQIVND (reference sequence). The CDR3 has 15 residues. V was pared by 2 bases and J by 3 bases, with 14 bases between. For the CDR3, the DNA is TGTGCCAGTAGTATATTCCGGGGGGCAGGCTACGAGCAGTACTTC. This sequence encodes CASSIFRGAGYEQYF. The whole variable domain, remainder taken from reference TRBV19 and TRBJ2-7, is DGGITQSPKYLFRKEGQNVTLSCEQNLNHDAMYWYRQDPGQGLRLIYYSQIVNDFQKGDIAEGYSVSREKKESFPLTVTSAQKNPTAFYLCASSIFRGAGYEQYFGPGTRLTVT.

CDR3 sequence: CASSLWGANVLTF. CDR3 sequence (DNA): TGTGCCAGCAGTTTATGGGGGGCCAACGTCCTGACTTTC. This chain uses TRBV27 with TRBJ2-6; no clear D gene. Trimming pared 1 base from V and 4 bases from J, leaving 2 bases between. This CDR3 contains 13 residues. Germline CDR1 and CDR2: MNHEY and SMNVEV (reference sequence).

This chain connects TRBV2 to TRBJ2-7, with a tentative D call TRBD1 (6 bases). The germline V and J ends were trimmed by 0 bases and 0 bases, with 15 bases remaining between them. CDR1 is SNHLY and CDR2 is FYNNEI in the germline V gene. The CDR3 extends over 17 amino acids. The CDR3 DNA is TGTGCCAGCAGTGAAGCGCTTGGGGGCGGCAACTCCTACGAGCAGTACTTC. It codes for CASSEALGGGNSYEQYF.

This chain joins TRBV18 and TRBJ2-7; D perhaps matches TRBD1 (6 bases). The germline V and J ends were trimmed by 1 base and 0 bases, with 16 bases remaining between them. Germline V gene sequence: CDR1 KGHSH, CDR2 LQKENI. CDR3 length: 17 residues. DNA for the CDR3: TGTGCCAGCTCACCACGTTACGGGACACATCTCTCCTACGAGCAGTACTTC. Translation gives CASSPRYGTHLSYEQYF.

This clone has a single count. The genes are TRBV5-4 and TRBJ1-2; weak D call: TRBD1 (5 bases). V lost 2 bases to trimming and J lost 4 bases, with 9 bases between them. This CDR3 has 13 amino acids. Germline CDR1 and CDR2: SGHNT and YYREEE (reference sequence). The DNA of the CDR3 is TGTGCCAGCAGCTTAGGGACTATCTATGGCTACACCTTC. It translates to CASSLGTIYGYTF.

Points on this clone: Other DNA sequences of this sample code for an identical CDR3. The chain links TRBV4-3 to TRBJ2-5; the D is unclear. Trimming took off 3 bases at V and 2 bases at J, with 7 bases between the two ends. The CDR3 length is 13 residues. CDR1 LGHNA and CDR2 YSLEER come from the germline V gene. The CDR3 region has the DNA TGCGCCAGCAGCCAGGGATTACAAGAGACCCAGTACTTC. It yields the protein CASSQGLQETQYF.

The chain couples TRBV13 to TRBJ1-2; D is perhaps TRBD1 (6 bases). The CDR3 extends over 15 amino acids. Trimming took 6 bases from V and 4 from J, leaving 18 bases between them. Per the germline V gene, CDR1 is PRHDT and CDR2 is FYEKMQ (reference sequence). The CDR3 DNA reads as TGTGCCAGCAGAGGTTGGGAGGGGGATAGCTATGGCTACACCTTC. This sequence encodes CASRGWEGDSYGYTF.

The count of this clone is one. The V call is TRBV27, the J call TRBJ2-3, with D possibly called TRBD1 or TRBD2 (6 bases each). Germline V gene sequence: CDR1 MNHEY, CDR2 SMNVEV (reference sequence). Trimming shortened V by 5 bases and J by 2 bases, and 17 bases separated the two germline ends. The CDR3 totals 16 residues. This chain's CDR3 is CASSPPGALNTDTQYF. In DNA form, the CDR3 reads TGTGCCAGCAGTCCCCCGGGGGCCCTAAACACAGATACGCAGTATTTT.

The chain links TRBV5-5 to TRBJ2-7; 7 nucleotides line up with TRBD1. V trimming: 2 bases; J trimming: 5 bases; junction bases outside the gene matches: 7. The CDR3 has 14 amino acids. Germline-derived CDR1 and CDR2 are SGHKS and YYEKEE (reference sequence). The CDR3 nucleotides read TGTGCCAGCAGCTTATTCGACAGGGTAGACGAGCAGTACTTC. Translating it yields CASSLFDRVDEQYF.

This clone was observed a single time. This chain uses TRBV5-4 with TRBJ1-2, with 9 bases identical to TRBD1. Germline V gives CDR1 SGHNT, CDR2 YYREEE (reference sequence). Trimming removed 5 bases from V and 4 bases from J; junction bases left unmatched: 6. This CDR3 is 14 amino acids long. CDR3 sequence (DNA): TGTGCCAGCAGTCTGGACAGGGGAGCCTATGGCTACACCTTC. It translates to CASSLDRGAYGYTF.

The chain recombines TRBV28 with TRBJ1-5; 7 bases fit TRBD1. The CDR3 has 14 residues. Germline-derived CDR1 and CDR2 are MDHEN and SYDVKM. Trimming at V came to 3 bases and at J to 6 bases, leaving 5 bases not matched to a gene. The CDR3 bases are TGTGCCAGCAGTTTGGACCAGGGGGTTCAGCCCCAGCATTTT. Encoded protein: CASSLDQGVQPQHF.

The chain employs TRBV27 and TRBJ2-1, with D possibly matching TRBD2 (5 bases). The CDR3 spans 15 residues. Germline CDR1 and CDR2: MNHEY and SMNVEV (reference sequence). V lost 4 bases to trimming and J lost 0 bases, with 10 bases between them. The CDR3 reads CASSYGGGSYNEQFF. In DNA form, the CDR3 reads TGTGCCAGCAGTTACGGAGGTGGCTCCTACAATGAGCAGTTCTTC.

CDR3 amino acids: CASSPTNLNEQFF. The CDR3 DNA reads TGTGCCAGCTCACCGACAAACCTGAATGAGCAGTTCTTC. The rearrangement uses TRBV18 and TRBJ2-1, with no clear D. V was pared by 3 bases and J by 7 bases, with 10 bases between. The CDR3 is made up of 13 amino acids. CDR1 and CDR2 from the germline V gene are KGHSH and LQKENI. Looking up the rest from reference TRBV18 and TRBJ2-1 gives the full variable domain: NAGVMQNPRHLVRRRGQEARLRCSPMKGHSHVYWYRQLPEEGLKFMVYLQKENIIDESGMPKERFSAEFPKEGPSILRIQQVVRGDSAAYFCASSPTNLNEQFFGPGTRLTVL.